This T cell receptor (beta chain) was profiled in a study of T cell responses to AZD1222 COVID-19 vaccine (dated by TCRdb to about 2021). Regarding the study in general: AZD1222 recipients given second doses at about 4 weeks or at about 12 weeks were pooled, since spike-specific TCR depth and breadth were not found to differ between the two schedules. A total of over 230 trial participants underwent TCR sequencing, of whom 207 had received two doses of AZD1222 and around 26 had received two doses of the MenACWY control vaccine. Trial participants were enrolled into age subgroups of 18-55, 56-69 and 70-plus years, which contained around 140, 26 and 57 TCR-sequenced participants, respectively. General findings and caveats noted by the study authors: Conclusions about previously exposed vaccinees were limited because only six AZD1222 recipients were SARS-CoV-2 seropositive at baseline. Because no samples from the day 14 peak response were available, repertoires could be characterized only after the peak T cell response. CD4 TCRs associated with the vaccine covered the entire spike protein, and the dominant responses were in regions 160-218 and 743-854. After two AZD1222 doses, spike-specific TCR breadth and depth were significantly higher than at day 0 and than in MenACWY recipients. Participants were mostly white British and included more females than males, and it was suggested by the authors that clonal diversity may have been underestimated. Reportedly, almost half of the unique spike-specific TCRs recognized epitopes lying outside the regions that are mutated in the B.1.351 and B.1.1.7 variants. The 56-69-year group was small, and its depth increase did not reach significance, likely because of low power.

The CDR3 regions of human TCRbeta chains were analyzed by immunosequencing. Under the source paper's analysis protocol: TCRs in the repertoires were matched against a reference library of SARS-CoV-2-specific TCRs that had been generated with the MIRA antigen-specificity platform. Breadth meant the fraction of unique TCRs that were SARS-CoV-2-associated, whereas depth meant the fraction of total T cells that were SARS-CoV-2-associated. Using the MIRA data, each spike-specific TCR was mapped to the spike region that the TCR reacts to and placed in a CD4 or CD8 class. Log10-transformed breadth and depth values were compared by one-way ANOVA with Sidak's multiple comparisons tests. TCRdb provides this immuneACCESS table in a form limited to in-frame rearrangements. Some clones are lacking; in checked studies, under half of them reflect an unresolved V gene, and why the rest are absent is not known. V and J calls and clone size are given by that table; D and trimming were obtained from the DNA. The sample table holds some 170,000 clones, of which about 92% were seen once. The ten largest clones capture about 3% of the sample.

Read against the paper, the sample's time point label means: baseline before first vaccination. Vaccinee samples were obtained from the UK trials COV001 and COV002, which included a single-blind randomized controlled phase 2/3 trial of AZD1222 (ChAdOx1 nCoV-19) in healthy adults. Trial participant PBMC samples were collected at day 0 and day 28 after the second dose for TCRbeta chain sequencing. Notes on this clone: The antigen it recognizes is unknown. It has no much larger one-base neighbor in the sample; base qualities were not kept.

V is cut by 7 bases and J by 1 base, and the space between the germline ends is 16 bases. The CDR3, cysteine through phenylalanine, is 15 amino acids long. The entry retains the CDR3 DNA only, 45 bases that are in frame from base 1. CDR1 and CDR2 were assigned from the germline V gene (reference sequence) as LNHDA and SQIVND. Specimen: peripheral blood, collected on day 0 of AZD1222 vaccination. This receptor was obtained from an adult in good health. The chain was built from TRBV19 and TRBJ1-1; the D gene lacks a confident call. The CDR3 amino acid sequence is: CASIPWAGPNTEAFF. In nucleotides, the sequence is TGTGCCAGTATTCCTTGGGCGGGCCCGAACACTGAAGCTTTCTTT.